This T cell receptor beta chain came from a study of blood T cell repertoires in COVID-19. Per the original methods: It was from reference gene primer amplification that nucleated cell counts were estimated. The assay was immunoSEQ multiplex PCR, and TCRdb's table has in-frame clones only and misses some. V and J calls and clone size follow that table, whereas D and trimming were derived from the DNA. The repertoire has 190,000 or so clones, roughly nine tenths of them found once; the top ten carry about 2.2%. Germline V CDR1 and CDR2: SNHLY, FYNNEI. The CDR3 covers 13 residues. Trimming stripped 6 bases from V and 1 base from J, with 9 bases between. Assignment of participants to cohorts was predicated upon participant-reported clinical history. Before being deemed recovered, Cohort 3 donors had two negative PCRs, clearance, or symptom resolution. Turning to this clone: The same CDR3 also results from other DNA sequences found in this sample.

V gene TRBV2 combines with J gene TRBJ1-1; perhaps TRBD1 as D (6 bases). Source material: PBMCs or T cells enriched from blood (not recorded which). This TCR derives from a woman in her twenties or thirties who had recovered from COVID-19. CDR3 in DNA: TGTGCCAGCAGCGGCAGGGGGAACACTGAAGCTTTCTTT. It encodes CASSGRGNTEAFF.